This is a list of T cell receptor beta chains from one sample in a study of blood T cell repertoires in COVID-19. Here immunoSEQ multiplex PCR was the method, and the copy in TCRdb shows in-frame clones only, minus some. The sample records 270,000 or so clones, under 90% being singletons. What was sequenced was peripheral blood. These receptors all stem from a human donor in a cohort sampled during active COVID-19. The CDR3 runs from the conserved cysteine through the conserved F or W. A D gene is named only where the DNA matches it firmly. Clone size is stated in some rows and not others, as once, few, many or a class when expanded.

j_call | clone_size | cdr3_length | d_call | v_call | cdr3_nt | cdr3_aa
TRBJ1-6 | . | 16 | . | TRBV5-1 | TGCGCCAGCAGCTTTACTACCGATCCGCCTGGTTCACCCCTCCACTTT | CASSFTTDPPGSPLHF
TRBJ1-2 | . | 13 | . | TRBV7-9 | TGTGCCAGCAGCCTGACAAAAAACTATGGCTACACCTTC | CASSLTKNYGYTF
TRBJ2-5 | . | 14 | TRBD2 | TRBV7-7 | TGTGCTAGCAGCCACGAGACTAGCGGGGTGACCCAGTACTTC | CASSHETSGVTQYF
TRBJ2-3 | . | 16 | TRBD2 | TRBV5-8 | TGTGCCAGCAGCTTGAGACTAGCGGGACCCGGGGATACGCAGTATTTT | CASSLRLAGPGDTQYF
TRBJ1-1 | . | 15 | . | TRBV4-1 | TGCGCCAGCAGCCAAGATGGGTGGGGAGGCACTGAAGCTTTCTTT | CASSQDGWGGTEAFF
TRBJ2-3 | . | 18 | TRBD1 | TRBV5-1 | TGCGCCAGCAGCTTGGATGCGACAGGGGTTGTTGGCACAGATACGCAGTATTTT | CASSLDATGVVGTDTQYF
TRBJ2-1 | . | 11 | TRBD2 | TRBV2 | TGTGCCAGCACCGGGGGGGACCGGCAGTTCTTC | CASTGGDRQFF
TRBJ1-2 | . | 15 | . | TRBV15 | TGTGCCACCAGCAGAGATCGAACGGTCAACTATGGCTACACCTTC | CATSRDRTVNYGYTF
TRBJ2-1 | . | 14 | . | TRBV3-1/TRBV3-2 | TGTGCCAGCAGCCAAGGCCTAGCAACCAGTGAGCAGTTCTTC | CASSQGLATSEQFF
TRBJ2-1 | . | 16 | TRBD2 | TRBV7-2 | TGTGCCAGCAGCGACATCCCCTTGGGTAGCGGGGGGAAGCAGTTCTTC | CASSDIPLGSGGKQFF
TRBJ1-5 | . | 16 | . | TRBV4-2 | TGTGCCAGCAGCCAAGAACCCCGGGGGAGCAATCAGCCCCAGCATTTT | CASSQEPRGSNQPQHF
TRBJ2-1 | . | 15 | TRBD2 | TRBV27 | TGTGCCAGCAGTCGATCGGGGGGGCCCACCAATGAGCAGTTCTTC | CASSRSGGPTNEQFF
TRBJ2-5 | . | 14 | . | TRBV19 | TGTGCCAGTAGTATAGACGGTCCCCAAGAGACCCAGTACTTC | CASSIDGPQETQYF
TRBJ2-2 | . | 15 | TRBD1 | TRBV19 | TGTGCCAGTAGGCCGGGACAGGTTAACACCGGGGAGCTGTTTTTT | CASRPGQVNTGELFF
TRBJ2-2 | . | 17 | TRBD2 | TRBV11-2 | TGTGCCAGCAGCTTTGATGGACTAGCGGGAGGCACCGGGGAGCTGTTTTTT | CASSFDGLAGGTGELFF
TRBJ2-3 | . | 17 | . | TRBV24-1 | TGTGCCACCAGTGATTTAGCAGGGCCAAGAGACACAGATACGCAGTATTTT | CATSDLAGPRDTDTQYF
TRBJ2-3 | . | 15 | . | TRBV18 | TGTGCCAGCTCACCAGCCCAGGGTAAAACAGATACGCAGTATTTT | CASSPAQGKTDTQYF
TRBJ2-3 | . | 14 | TRBD1 | TRBV11-2 | TGTGCCAGCAGCCAGGGGGCAAGCACAGATACGCAGTATTTT | CASSQGASTDTQYF
TRBJ2-5 | few | 14 | . | TRBV6-5 | TGTGCCAGCAGTTACTCAAAAGGAGAAGAGACCCAGTACTTC | CASSYSKGEETQYF
TRBJ2-7 | . | 16 | . | TRBV28 | TGTGCCAGCAGTTTAGCGGCCAGAACACTACACTACGAGCAGTACTTC | CASSLAARTLHYEQYF
TRBJ1-1 | . | 12 | . | TRBV12-3/TRBV12-4 | TGTGCCAGCAGATACAGTAACACTGAAGCTTTCTTT | CASRYSNTEAFF
TRBJ1-2 | . | 13 | . | TRBV4-1 | TGCGCCAGCAGCCAAATGACAGAGTATGGCTACACCTTC | CASSQMTEYGYTF
TRBJ2-7 | . | 17 | TRBD1 | TRBV3-1/TRBV3-2 | TGTGCCAGCAGCTCTCGGGACAGGGGGACGTTAGTATACGAGCAGTACTTC | CASSSRDRGTLVYEQYF
TRBJ1-6 | . | 13 | . | TRBV2 | TGTGCCAGCAGTGTGCCAGGGAATTCACCCCTCCACTTT | CASSVPGNSPLHF
TRBJ1-5 | . | 14 | . | TRBV5-6 | TGTGCCAGCAGCCTGTACTATAGCAATCAGCCCCAGCATTTT | CASSLYYSNQPQHF
TRBJ2-5 | . | 14 | . | TRBV5-6 | TGTGCCAGCAGTTCTACGGGGACTCAAGAGACCCAGTACTTC | CASSSTGTQETQYF
TRBJ1-4 | . | 14 | . | TRBV5-4 | TGTGCCAGCAGCCTGAGGGGGGGAAATGAAAAACTGTTTTTT | CASSLRGGNEKLFF
TRBJ1-2 | . | 15 | TRBD1 | TRBV7-9 | TGTGCCAGCAGCTTAGCGGGACAGGGCCTCTATGGCTACACCTTC | CASSLAGQGLYGYTF
TRBJ1-1 | . | 13 | . | TRBV28 | TGTGCCAGCAGCTTGCGGGGGGCGTCTGAAGCTTTCTTT | CASSLRGASEAFF
TRBJ1-5 | . | 14 | . | TRBV15 | TGTGCCACCAGCAGCCAGGGCGGCAATCAGCCCCAGCATTTT | CATSSQGGNQPQHF
TRBJ2-7 | . | 18 | TRBD1 | TRBV7-2 | TGTGCCAGCAGCAAAGCCGGGACAGGGTGGGGGAACTCCTACGAGCAGTACTTC | CASSKAGTGWGNSYEQYF
TRBJ2-7 | . | 16 | TRBD2 | TRBV6-2/TRBV6-3 | TGTGCCAGCAGTTGGGGACTAGCGGGAAACTACTACGAGCAGTACTTC | CASSWGLAGNYYEQYF
TRBJ2-2 | . | 16 | . | TRBV6-2/TRBV6-3 | TGTGCCAGCAGTTACTCACTACTGAGAAACACCGGGGAGCTGTTTTTT | CASSYSLLRNTGELFF
TRBJ2-7 | . | 13 | TRBD1 | TRBV28 | TGTGCCAGCAGTCGGGACAGGTATTACGAGCAGTACTTC | CASSRDRYYEQYF
TRBJ1-6 | . | 15 | . | TRBV9 | TGTGCCAGCAGCGTAGAGGGGACCTATAATTCACCCCTCCACTTT | CASSVEGTYNSPLHF
TRBJ1-5 | . | 19 | . | TRBV19 | TGTGCCAGTAGTACCGGAGGAGGGTTTTCCACGTATAGCAATCAGCCCCAGCATTTT | CASSTGGGFSTYSNQPQHF
TRBJ1-2 | . | 15 | . | TRBV27 | TGTGCCAGCAAGCCCGAGGGCAGCGTCCTCTATGGCTACACCTTC | CASKPEGSVLYGYTF
TRBJ2-2 | once | 15 | . | TRBV7-3 | TGTGCCAGCAGCTTAGCCCCCGACAGGTCCTCGGAGCTGTTTTTT | CASSLAPDRSSELFF
TRBJ1-4 | . | 13 | . | TRBV18 | TGTGCCAGCTCACCTGGCCGGGACATCCCTTGGGTTTTT | CASSPGRDIPWVF
TRBJ1-4 | . | 16 | TRBD1 | TRBV15 | TGTGCCACCAGCAGAGACGGGGGACAGGGCGATGAAAAACTGTTTTTT | CATSRDGGQGDEKLFF
TRBJ1-2 | . | 14 | . | TRBV5-1 | TGCGCCAGCAGCTTAAGCCAGACAGCCTATGGCTACACCTTC | CASSLSQTAYGYTF
TRBJ2-2 | . | 16 | . | TRBV7-9 | TGTGCCAGCAGCTTAGGAGAGGTCATGAACACCGGGGAGCTGTTTTTT | CASSLGEVMNTGELFF
TRBJ2-3 | . | 17 | TRBD2 | TRBV5-4 | TGTGCCAGCAGCCCCCTTCTAGCGGGGGGGCCCGCAGATACGCAGTATTTT | CASSPLLAGGPADTQYF
TRBJ2-1 | . | 17 | . | TRBV25-1 | TGTGCCAGCAGTGAATTCGGAGGGTCCTTTCGTCCCGATGAGCAGTTCTTC | CASSEFGGSFRPDEQFF
TRBJ2-1 | . | 15 | . | TRBV7-8 | TGTGCCAGCAGCCCCCGACAGACCCCGTACAATGAGCAGTTCTTC | CASSPRQTPYNEQFF
TRBJ2-5 | . | 18 | . | TRBV18 | TGTGCCAGCTCGACGCGTCGTGGGGGGGCGGAGAGACAAGAGACCCAGTACTTC | CASSTRRGGAERQETQYF
TRBJ2-7 | once | 15 | . | TRBV4-2 | TGTGCCAGCAGCCCTAGAGTCGGATCCGACTACGAGCAGTACTTC | CASSPRVGSDYEQYF
TRBJ1-2 | . | 13 | . | TRBV9 | TGTGCCAGCAACAAGTACGTTTCGGGGGGCTACACCTTC | CASNKYVSGGYTF
TRBJ2-5 | once | 15 | TRBD2 | TRBV3-1/TRBV3-2 | TGTGCCAGCAGCCAGGGAGCGGGAGAATGGGAGACCCAGTACTTC | CASSQGAGEWETQYF
TRBJ1-5 | once | 12 | TRBD1 | TRBV10-3 | TGTGCCATCGGGGACAGCGATCAGCCCCAGCATTTT | CAIGDSDQPQHF
TRBJ2-7 | . | 13 | TRBD1 | TRBV28 | TGTGCCACCGGAGGGACAGGCTGGCTTTCGCAGTACTTC | CATGGTGWLSQYF
TRBJ2-3 | . | 15 | . | TRBV4-1 | TGCGCCAGCAGCCAAATAGTAGATCGGACAGATACGCAGTATTTT | CASSQIVDRTDTQYF
TRBJ1-1 | . | 14 | TRBD1 | TRBV19 | TGTGCCAGTAGGCAGGACAGGGGTTCTTCTGAAGCTTTCTTT | CASRQDRGSSEAFF
TRBJ2-1 | . | 16 | TRBD2 | TRBV9 | TGTGCCAGCAGCGCCTTCGGGACTAGCGGGAGGAGTGTGCAGTTCTTC | CASSAFGTSGRSVQFF